One sample yielded the 27 T cell receptor beta chains listed below, sequenced in a study of T cell responses to AZD1222 COVID-19 vaccine. The assay was immunoSEQ multiplex PCR, and TCRdb's table has in-frame clones only and misses some. The sample includes 95,000 to 150,000 clones, 87% of them seen just once. Source: peripheral blood, taken on day 0 of AZD1222 vaccination. These receptors were obtained from an adult in good health.

In this sample, this clone turned up once. This chain joins TRBV27 and TRBJ2-1, with 9 bases lining up with TRBD2. This CDR3 has 14 residues. The ends lost 3 bases at V and 8 bases at J; junction bases unmatched: 5. Germline CDR1 is MNHEY and CDR2 is SMNVEV (reference sequence). CDR3 bases: TGTGCCAGCAGTTTGCGCCTAGCGGGGTATGAGCAGTTCTTC. Residues: CASSLRLAGYEQFF.

The chain combines TRBV7-9 with TRBJ1-6; D may be TRBD1 (6 bases). Looked up from germline, CDR1 is SEHNR and CDR2 is FQNEAQ (reference sequence). With 5 bases removed from V and 9 bases from J, the gap between germline ends came to 17 bases. The CDR3 covers 15 residues. CDR3 sequence: CASSPGQGLSSPLHF. In DNA, the CDR3 is TGTGCCAGCAGCCCAGGCCAGGGGTTAAGTTCACCCCTCCACTTT.

The chain employs TRBV7-2 and TRBJ1-3; 9 bases fit TRBD1. Germline CDR1 reads SGHTA; CDR2 reads FQGNSA. The V and J ends lost 4 bases and 5 bases, in that order; junction bases with no gene match: 3. CDR3 size: 14 residues. In nucleotides, the CDR3 is TGTGCCAGCAGCTCGGACAGGGGTAGAAACACCATATATTTT. This translates into CASSSDRGRNTIYF.

V gene TRBV7-9 combines with J gene TRBJ1-5; TRBD1 aligns across 7 bases. CDR1 SEHNR and CDR2 FQNEAQ come from the germline V gene (reference sequence). This CDR3 comprises 15 residues. Trimming cost V 2 bases and J 1 base; bases outside gene matches: 2. CDR3 protein: CASSLTGESNQPQHF. The CDR3 bases are TGTGCCAGCAGCTTAACAGGGGAAAGCAATCAGCCCCAGCATTTT.

The chain uses TRBV2 and TRBJ2-7; TRBD2 might be the D (6 bases). The CDR3 extends over 18 amino acids. Per germline, CDR1 SNHLY and CDR2 FYNNEI. V was trimmed by 5 bases and J by 2 bases, leaving 25 bases between them. The CDR3 DNA is TGTGCCAGCAGTTCGAACGCCCAGGAGCGGGTTGGGACCTACGAGCAGTACTTC. It is translated as CASSSNAQERVGTYEQYF.

This chain links TRBV12-3 or TRBV12-4 with TRBJ1-2, with TRBD1 matching 8 bases. V lost 5 bases and J lost 4; bases outside the gene matches: 3. The CDR3 runs to 13 residues. The CDR3, as DNA: TGTGCCAGCAGTATGGACAGGGTCTATGGCTACACCTTC. This encodes CASSMDRVYGYTF.

V gene TRBV6-5 combines with J gene TRBJ1-2; tentatively, D is TRBD1 (6 bases). V lost 5 bases and J lost 2, with 15 bases in between. The CDR3 loop spans 15 amino acids. Germline-derived CDR1 and CDR2 are MNHEY and SVGAGI. The CDR3: CASSRRGTSNYGYTF. The CDR3, as DNA: TGTGCCAGCAGTCGCAGGGGAACCTCCAACTATGGCTACACCTTC.

The J gene is TRBJ1-1, the V gene TRBV5-6; 9 positions match TRBD1. CDR1 is SGHDT and CDR2 is YYEEEE in the germline V gene. V lost 4 bases, J lost 0 bases, and 10 bases stayed unmatched. The CDR3 has 17 amino acids. The CDR3 protein is CASSTGQGNEMNTEAFF. The CDR3 nucleotides are TGTGCCAGCAGCACGGGACAGGGCAATGAGATGAACACTGAAGCTTTCTTT.

V and J are TRBV19 and TRBJ2-6, with TRBD1 matching over 7 bases. J was trimmed by 0 bases and V by 6 bases; bases with no gene match: 8. This CDR3 contains 17 residues. Germline V gene data show CDR1 as LNHDA and CDR2 as SQIVND (reference sequence). This chain's CDR3 is CASSGQAHSSGANVLTF. The CDR3 nucleotides read TGTGCCAGTAGCGGACAGGCCCATAGCTCTGGGGCCAACGTCCTGACTTTC.

This clone has more than one count but fewer than ten. The chain is built from TRBV2 and TRBJ2-1; possible D gene TRBD1, 5 bases. Trimming took off 5 bases at V and 7 bases at J, with 15 bases between the two ends. CDR3 length equals 14 residues. CDR1 SNHLY and CDR2 FYNNEI come from the germline V gene. CDR3 in DNA: TGTGCCAGCAGTTCGCGTGTGGGGCGGAATGAGCAGTTCTTC. It yields the protein CASSSRVGRNEQFF.

The rearrangement uses TRBV6-5 and TRBJ1-2, with D possibly TRBD1 on 5 matching bases. The CDR3 extends over 16 amino acids. Per the germline V gene, CDR1 is MNHEY and CDR2 is SVGAGI. V lost 0 bases and J 2 bases, leaving 13 bases between the germline ends. This CDR3 reads CASSYSGASSNYGYTF. The CDR3 DNA is TGTGCCAGCAGTTACTCCGGGGCCTCCTCAAACTATGGCTACACCTTC.

V is TRBV6-5 and J is TRBJ1-4; 8 bases align to TRBD1. The CDR3 covers 12 residues. Germline CDR1 is MNHEY and CDR2 is SVGAGI. V lost 6 bases and J lost 8; bases outside the gene matches: 2. This CDR3 reads CASRRQGEKLFF. The CDR3 bases are TGTGCCAGCAGGAGACAGGGGGAAAAACTGTTTTTT.

The genes are TRBV9 and TRBJ2-7, with 8 bases aligning to TRBD2. This CDR3 spans 15 amino acids. The germline V gene has CDR1 SGDLS and CDR2 YYNGEE. J lost 1 base, V lost 3 bases, and 6 bases had no gene match. The CDR3 loop reads CASSAGGVRSYEQYF. CDR3 sequence (DNA): TGTGCCAGCAGCGCCGGGGGGGTCCGTTCCTACGAGCAGTACTTC.

V gene TRBV12-3 or TRBV12-4 combines with J gene TRBJ1-2; D is uncertain. With 1 base removed from V and 7 bases from J, the gap between germline ends came to 10 bases. This CDR3 comprises 13 residues. CDR3 sequence: CASSLDAQSGYTF. As DNA, the CDR3 is TGTGCCAGCAGTTTAGACGCTCAGTCTGGCTACACCTTC.

This clone was seen a few times. The CDR3 is CASSRTGNPLHF. The CDR3 DNA sequence: TGTGCCAGCAGTCGTACAGGGAATCCCCTCCACTTT. The chain employs TRBV7-8 and TRBJ1-6; maybe TRBD1 (6 bases). Trimming shortened V by 6 bases and J by 13 bases, and 13 bases separated the two germline ends. The CDR3 runs 12 residues. Germline assignment: CDR1 SGHVS and CDR2 FQNEAQ.

V and J are TRBV2 and TRBJ2-7, with 7 bases matching TRBD1. This CDR3 spans 13 amino acids. J lost 3 bases, V lost 9 bases, and 8 bases had no gene match. The germline gives CDR1 SNHLY, CDR2 FYNNEI. CDR3 DNA sequence: TGTGCCAGTTCGGGACAGATCGTCTACGAGCAGTACTTC. The encoded protein is CASSGQIVYEQYF.

The chain employs TRBV19 and TRBJ2-7; TRBD1 aligns across 8 bases. The junction had 13 bases not matched to a gene; V was cut back by 4 bases and J by 2 bases. The CDR3 is made up of 17 amino acids. Germline CDR1 is LNHDA and CDR2 is SQIVND (reference sequence). CDR3 coding DNA: TGTGCCAGTAGTAAACTTCCGGACAGGGTTGGGGCCTACGAGCAGTACTTC. Encoded protein: CASSKLPDRVGAYEQYF.

This chain connects TRBV28 to TRBJ2-2; a weak D match, TRBD1 (7 bases). Trimming took 4 bases from V and 0 from J, leaving 15 bases between them. Germline V gene lookup returns CDR1 MDHEN and CDR2 SYDVKM. The CDR3 is made up of 17 amino acids. The CDR3 DNA reads TGTGCCAGCAGTTCAGGGGGGTGGAGAGCGAACACCGGGGAGCTGTTTTTT. It yields the protein CASSSGGWRANTGELFF.

The chain joins TRBV4-2 to TRBJ1-2; perhaps TRBD1 as D (6 bases). CDR1 and CDR2 (germline): LGHNA, YNFKEQ. V gave up 4 bases and J gave up 5 bases, with 14 bases separating them. The CDR3 consists of 14 residues. In nucleotides, the CDR3 is TGTGCCAGCAGCCCCGGGGGGGCTTGGTATGGCTACACCTTC. Translating gives CASSPGGAWYGYTF.

This clone occurred a few times. V and J are TRBV4-1 and TRBJ2-7; D perhaps matches TRBD2 (6 bases). CDR3 size: 16 residues. V was cut by 4 bases and J by 0 bases, with 16 bases left in between. Germline V CDR1 and CDR2: MGHRA, YSYEKL. CDR3 amino acids: CASSRWEDLSSYEQYF. The DNA for the CDR3 is TGCGCCAGCAGCCGGTGGGAGGACCTAAGCTCCTACGAGCAGTACTTC.

The chain links TRBV6-1 to TRBJ1-2; D unclear. In germline, CDR1 is MNHNS, CDR2 SASEGT. The V gene lost 2 bases and the J gene lost 0 bases, with 7 bases spanning the gap. CDR3 length: 14 amino acids. The CDR3 DNA reads as TGTGCCAGCAGTGAATGGGTAGCTAACTATGGCTACACCTTC. Translating it yields CASSEWVANYGYTF.

This sequence joins TRBV4-2 and TRBJ2-7; 9 bases line up with TRBD2. With V trimmed by 0 bases and J by 8 bases, 11 bases remained unmatched. The CDR3 is 16 amino acids. Germline V gives CDR1 LGHNA, CDR2 YNFKEQ. CDR3 sequence (DNA): TGTGCCAGCAGCCAAGATCCAGCGGGGGGCCTCTCGAAGCAGTACTTC. Translated: CASSQDPAGGLSKQYF.

V gene TRBV4-2 combines with J gene TRBJ2-1; D is ambiguous. The CDR3 totals 13 residues. V was trimmed by 0 bases and J by 9 bases, leaving 9 bases between them. Germline CDR1 and CDR2: LGHNA and YNFKEQ. The CDR3 DNA follows: TGTGCCAGCAGCCAAGATAGGTCGGGTGAGCAGTTCTTC. Encoded protein: CASSQDRSGEQFF.

This CDR3 reads CARRPGRTYEQYF. In nucleotides, the CDR3 is TGTGCCAGGCGTCCTGGGAGGACTTACGAGCAGTACTTC. This chain uses TRBV21-1 with TRBJ2-7; the DNA was not used to check the table's D call, TRBD2. TRBV21-1 is assigned pseudogene status. The CDR3 totals 13 residues.

The CDR3 coding sequence is TGTGCCAGCAGCTTAGGGCTCAGAGCTGAGCAGTTCTTC. It specifies CASSLGLRAEQFF. The chain joins TRBV7-9 to TRBJ2-1; unclear D gene. The germline V gene has CDR1 SEHNR and CDR2 FQNEAQ (reference sequence). The length of the CDR3 is 13 residues. V lost 1 base, J lost 9 bases, and 10 bases lay in between.

The J gene is TRBJ2-7, the V gene TRBV28, with 8 bases aligning to TRBD2. V gave up 5 bases and J gave up 3 bases; unmatched junction bases: 9. Germline V CDR1 and CDR2: MDHEN, SYDVKM. This CDR3 is built from 15 residues. CDR3 nucleotide sequence: TGTGCCAGCAGTGTCGGGGGGGCTGCCGACTACGAGCAGTACTTC. Its protein is CASSVGGAADYEQYF.

In DNA, the CDR3 is TGCGCCAGCAGCCAAATGAGACAGCCTAATCAGCCCCAGCATTTT. This encodes CASSQMRQPNQPQHF. The chain recombines TRBV4-3 with TRBJ1-5; D may be TRBD1 (5 bases). Germline V CDR1 and CDR2: LGHNA, YSLEER. V dropped 2 bases and J dropped 4 bases, with 12 bases sitting between them. The CDR3 spans 15 residues.